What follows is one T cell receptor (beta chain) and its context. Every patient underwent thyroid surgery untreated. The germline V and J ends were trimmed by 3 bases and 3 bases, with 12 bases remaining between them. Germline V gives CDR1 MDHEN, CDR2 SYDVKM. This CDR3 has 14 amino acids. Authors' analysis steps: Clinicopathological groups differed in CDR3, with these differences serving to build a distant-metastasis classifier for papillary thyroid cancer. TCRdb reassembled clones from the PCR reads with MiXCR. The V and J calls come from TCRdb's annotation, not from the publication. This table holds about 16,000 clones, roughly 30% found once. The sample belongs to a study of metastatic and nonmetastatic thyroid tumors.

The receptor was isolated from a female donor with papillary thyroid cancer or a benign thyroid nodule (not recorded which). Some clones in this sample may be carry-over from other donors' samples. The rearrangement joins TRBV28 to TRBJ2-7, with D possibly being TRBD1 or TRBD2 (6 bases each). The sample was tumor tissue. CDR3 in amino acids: CASSLRRGVYEQYF. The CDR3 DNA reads TGTGCCAGCAGTTTGCGAAGGGGGGTCTACGAGCAGTACTTC.